This record concerns one T cell receptor beta chain sequence. Its antigen is unknown. Germline lookup yields CDR1 SGHAT and CDR2 FQNNGV. The CDR3 runs 14 residues. V was clipped by 5 bases and J by 4 bases, with 12 bases between them. The sample comes from a study of shared clonotypes between healthy human individuals. Findings and caveats of the study: Non-shared clonotypes displayed generation probabilities falling below those of clonotypes present in all four donors.

The test was conducted at deep level. Per sorted-subset replicate PCR, input was around 220 ng DNA, representing about 29,000 T cell genomes. Sequencing was performed with immunoSEQ multiplex PCR; in TCRdb, only in-frame clones are kept and a portion is missing. The table shows about 1 million clones, with 70% to 80% occurring only once. The sample was memory CD4+ T cells from PBMCs. Subset specified: CD45RA-negative fraction. The gene calls are TRBV11-2 and TRBJ1-3; D gene uncertain. The origin of this receptor is a man between 18 and 35 years old in good health. Some clones in this sample may be carry-over from other donors' samples. In nucleotides, the CDR3 is TGTGCCAGCAGCCGTACGGCACCAGGAAACACCATATATTTT. Translated, it gives CASSRTAPGNTIYF.